These 29 T cell receptor beta chains were all obtained from the same sample, sequenced in a study of PD-L1 blockade in urothelial cancer. Noted time point: peripheral blood 6 weeks after treatment start. The table came from immunoSEQ multiplex PCR; TCRdb's copy has only in-frame clones and leaves some out. The table has more than 95,000 clones, 75% to 90% seen once. Specimen: PBMCs, collected around atezolizumab (anti-PD-L1) treatment. Source of these receptors: a man in his 60s with urothelial cancer.

V usage is TRBV7-9 and J usage is TRBJ2-4; possibly TRBD1 for D (5 bases). The CDR3 has 11 amino acids. Germline values: CDR1 SEHNR, CDR2 FQNEAQ (reference sequence). V was trimmed by 4 bases and J by 12 bases, leaving 10 bases between them. The CDR3 sequence is CASSWGPDQYF. The CDR3, as DNA: TGTGCCAGCAGCTGGGGCCCAGATCAGTACTTC.

The chain employs TRBV6-5 and TRBJ1-5; D gene uncertain. Germline loops: CDR1 MNHEY, CDR2 SVGAGI. V lost 2 bases and J lost 3, with 8 bases in between. The CDR3 extends over 14 amino acids. CDR3 sequence: CASSYVGYNQPQHF. Here the CDR3 DNA reads TGTGCCAGCAGTTACGTCGGGTACAATCAGCCCCAGCATTTT.

The rearrangement uses TRBV9 and TRBJ1-5, with no clear D. The CDR3 has 14 amino acids. Germline CDR1 SGDLS, CDR2 YYNGEE. V was trimmed by 4 bases and J by 4 bases, leaving 12 bases between them. CDR3: CASSLLPGNQPQHF. CDR3 nucleotides: TGTGCCAGCAGCTTACTACCTGGGAATCAGCCCCAGCATTTT.

This rearrangement joins TRBV6-5 to TRBJ2-1; no definite D call. Germline CDR1 and CDR2: MNHEY and SVGAGI. The CDR3 totals 14 residues. V lost 8 bases and J lost 2, with 13 bases in between. The CDR3 DNA sequence: TGTGCCAGCGGGCCCGGAAATACCTACAATGAGCAGTTCTTC. It codes for CASGPGNTYNEQFF.

V gene TRBV30 combines with J gene TRBJ1-5, with TRBD1 matching 8 bases. This CDR3 spans 16 amino acids. Trimming took 5 bases from V and 4 from J; bases not matched to a gene: 13. Looked up from germline, CDR1 is GTSNPN and CDR2 is SVGIG (reference sequence). The DNA of the CDR3 is TGTGCCTGGTCGTCGTTCCAGGGGGCTGGGAATCAGCCCCAGCATTTT. Protein: CAWSSFQGAGNQPQHF.

The rearrangement joins TRBV6-1 to TRBJ2-6, with D perhaps matching TRBD1 (6 bases). Germline-derived CDR1 and CDR2 are MNHNS and SASEGT. Trimming removed 6 bases at V and 1 base at J, with 16 bases between. The CDR3 extends over 17 amino acids. CDR3 protein: CASREQGRGSGANVLTF. Written as DNA, the CDR3 is TGTGCCAGCAGAGAACAGGGAAGGGGATCTGGGGCCAACGTCCTGACTTTC.

The chain joins TRBV28 to TRBJ2-1; 10 positions match TRBD2. This CDR3 spans 15 amino acids. After removal of 6 bases from V and 7 bases from J, the junction contained 9 bases not matched to a gene. Germline CDR1 MDHEN, CDR2 SYDVKM. The CDR3 nucleotides are TGTGCCAGCAGGGCTACTAGCGGGGTCACGAATGAGCAGTTCTTC. Amino acids: CASRATSGVTNEQFF.

The chain couples TRBV7-2 to TRBJ1-1; D unresolved. The ends were cut back, 5 bases at V and 2 bases at J, with 18 bases in the middle. This CDR3 is built from 16 residues. Germline assignment: CDR1 SGHTA and CDR2 FQGNSA. CDR3 sequence: CASSPPNSPSNTEAFF. CDR3 DNA: TGTGCCAGCAGCCCCCCTAATTCGCCCTCTAACACTGAAGCTTTCTTT.

The chain is built from TRBV4-1 and TRBJ2-2, with D perhaps matching TRBD1 (6 bases). Between the trimmed V and J ends, which lost 1 base and 7 bases, there was a span of 16 bases. Germline V gives CDR1 MGHRA, CDR2 YSYEKL. The length of the CDR3 is 16 residues. The DNA for the CDR3 is TGCGCCAGCAGCCAAGTCCCACACAGGGAAAACGGGGAGCTGTTTTTT. This encodes CASSQVPHRENGELFF.

The chain employs TRBV7-3 and TRBJ2-1; 8 nucleotides align to TRBD2. Trimming removed 0 bases from V and 4 bases from J; junction bases left unmatched: 11. The CDR3 runs 18 residues. Germline-derived CDR1 and CDR2 are SGHTA and FQGTGA. This chain's CDR3 is CASSLTARWAGGYNEQFF. In DNA form, the CDR3 reads TGTGCCAGCAGCTTAACCGCACGATGGGCGGGGGGTTACAATGAGCAGTTCTTC.

The rearrangement joins TRBV4-1 to TRBJ1-4; no clear D gene. Trimming stripped 3 bases from V and 7 bases from J, with 18 bases between. The CDR3 has 16 residues. CDR1 is MGHRA, CDR2 YSYEKL, per germline. The CDR3 DNA reads as TGCGCCAGCAGCCACCTTACCGAGTCGCGCGGTGAAAAACTGTTTTTT. It specifies CASSHLTESRGEKLFF.

CDR3 amino acids: CASSPRTGHRETQYF. The DNA of the CDR3 is TGTGCCAGCAGTCCAAGGACAGGGCACCGGGAGACCCAGTACTTC. The chain is built from TRBV6-1 and TRBJ2-5; 8 bases fit TRBD1. The junction had 10 bases not matched to a gene; V was cut back by 5 bases and J by 5 bases. This CDR3 has 15 residues. Looked up from germline, CDR1 is MNHNS and CDR2 is SASEGT.

This clone was detected once. The chain joins TRBV19 to TRBJ1-2; a weak D match, TRBD1 (6 bases). Trimming pared 7 bases from V and 4 bases from J, leaving 13 bases between. From germline, CDR1 is LNHDA and CDR2 SQIVND (reference sequence). This CDR3 is 13 amino acids long. CDR3 in DNA: TGTGCCAGTATCTCGGACAGAGCCTATGGCTACACCTTC. Translated, it gives CASISDRAYGYTF.

This rearrangement joins TRBV5-1 to TRBJ1-2; 10 nucleotides match TRBD1. Germline CDR1 and CDR2: SGHRS and YFSETQ. Trimming at V came to 7 bases and at J to 8 bases, leaving 14 bases not matched to a gene. This CDR3 has 15 residues. For the CDR3, the DNA is TGCGCCAGCCAAGGAGGACAGGGGGAGTCAGTAGGCTACACCTTC. Its translation is CASQGGQGESVGYTF.

The chain links TRBV4-2 to TRBJ2-5; 7 bases agree with TRBD2. The length of the CDR3 is 16 residues. Per germline, CDR1 LGHNA and CDR2 YNFKEQ. Germline trimming cut 2 bases from V and 4 bases from J; bases unmatched to any gene: 10. The CDR3 sequence: CASSQRGTSDSETQYF. The CDR3 DNA is TGTGCCAGCAGCCAAAGGGGTACTAGCGATTCAGAGACCCAGTACTTC.

Comments on this clone: The junction and the germline gene differ at one end; a read error may be behind it. This chain uses TRBV28 with TRBJ1-2; TRBD1 agrees at 9 bases. The CDR3 is 15 amino acids. Germline V gene sequence: CDR1 MDHEN, CDR2 SYDVKM. CDR3 in DNA: TGTGCCAGCAGTGTATGGGACAGGGTGGTGGTTGGCTACACCTTC. It codes for CASSVWDRVVVGYTF.

The rearrangement uses TRBV6-1 and TRBJ2-3; tentative D call: TRBD2 (5 bases). This CDR3 region has 11 residues. Trimming cost V 4 bases and J 7 bases, with 6 bases left between them. CDR1 is MNHNS, CDR2 SASEGT, per germline. CDR3: CASSGGNTQYF. For the CDR3, the DNA is TGTGCCAGCAGTGGAGGGAATACGCAGTATTTT.

The chain uses TRBV15 and TRBJ2-5, with D tentatively TRBD1 (5 bases). Germline assignment: CDR1 LNHNV and CDR2 YYDKDF (reference sequence). Trimming removed 2 bases from V and 5 bases from J, with 6 bases in between. There are 12 residues in the CDR3. The CDR3 region is CATSRWGETQYF. The CDR3 DNA reads as TGTGCCACCAGCAGATGGGGCGAGACCCAGTACTTC.

This chain connects TRBV30 to TRBJ2-3; D is ambiguous. Trimming took 4 bases from V and 2 from J, leaving 13 bases between them. The CDR3 length is 14 residues. Germline CDR1 GTSNPN, CDR2 SVGIG (reference sequence). CDR3 residues: CAWTRGVATDTQYF. The CDR3 nucleotides are TGTGCCTGGACTCGAGGTGTGGCCACAGATACGCAGTATTTT.

The gene calls are TRBV7-2 and TRBJ1-3; TRBD1 is a possible D gene (6 bases). The CDR3 contains 15 residues. V was shortened by 5 bases and J by 0 bases, with 11 bases between the two germline ends. The V gene's germline CDR1 is SGHTA and CDR2 FQGNSA. The CDR3 nucleotides are TGTGCCAGCAGCCTAGGACAGCACTCTGGAAACACCATATATTTT. It translates to CASSLGQHSGNTIYF.

The chain employs TRBV19 and TRBJ2-5; 7 bases match TRBD2. Germline V gene data show CDR1 as LNHDA and CDR2 as SQIVND (reference sequence). J gave up 1 base and V 1 base, and 6 bases lay outside the gene matches. There are 16 residues in the CDR3. CDR3: CASSIGGAGLQETQYF. The CDR3 region has the DNA TGTGCCAGTAGTATAGGAGGAGCGGGGCTCCAAGAGACCCAGTACTTC.

The V gene is TRBV7-3, the J gene TRBJ2-1; 10 positions agree with TRBD2. The V and J ends lost 4 bases and 7 bases, in that order; junction bases with no gene match: 10. The CDR3 is 16 amino acids. CDR1 SGHTA and CDR2 FQGTGA come from the germline V gene. CDR3 in DNA: TGTGCCAGCAGCTCCCTAGCGGGAGTGGGGTTTAATGAGCAGTTCTTC. Residues: CASSSLAGVGFNEQFF.

The chain links TRBV2 to TRBJ1-6, with 8 nucleotides matching TRBD1. The V gene end was trimmed by 10 bases and the J gene end by 8 bases; junction bases not matched to a gene: 10. The V gene's germline CDR1 is SNHLY and CDR2 FYNNEI. The CDR3 sequence is 14 residues long. CDR3 nucleotide sequence: TGTGCCATACTTCAGGGGGCGGGGGATTCACCCCTCCACTTT. Encoded protein: CAILQGAGDSPLHF.

The chain uses TRBV18 and TRBJ2-5, with 7 positions matching TRBD1. Germline V lookup: CDR1 KGHSH, CDR2 LQKENI. The CDR3 runs 15 residues. The V segment lost 2 bases and the J segment 5 bases; nucleotides outside the gene matches: 8. For the CDR3, the DNA is TGTGCCAGCTCACCATGGGACAGACATGGGGAGACCCAGTACTTC. Translating gives CASSPWDRHGETQYF.

This chain joins TRBV30 and TRBJ1-1; a possible D gene is TRBD1 (6 bases). The CDR3 is 17 residues long. The V and J ends lost 4 bases and 0 bases respectively, with 21 bases between them. The germline V gene encodes CDR1 GTSNPN and CDR2 SVGIG (reference sequence). CDR3 sequence: CAWTSAWDMIMNTEAFF. The CDR3 DNA reads TGTGCCTGGACTTCGGCCTGGGACATGATTATGAACACTGAAGCTTTCTTT.

The V call is TRBV29-1, the J call TRBJ2-7; 9 positions match TRBD2. Germline trimming cut 5 bases from V and 3 bases from J; bases unmatched to any gene: 8. In germline, CDR1 is SQVTM, CDR2 ANQGSEA. The CDR3 runs 14 residues. The CDR3 DNA reads as TGCAGCGTTTCCCGTAGCGGGAGTGACTACGAGCAGTACTTC. Translated: CSVSRSGSDYEQYF.

J is TRBJ2-3 and V is TRBV7-9; 9 positions match TRBD2. This CDR3 spans 16 amino acids. CDR1 is SEHNR and CDR2 is FQNEAQ in the germline V gene (reference sequence). The ends lost 5 bases at V and 2 bases at J; junction bases unmatched: 8. In DNA, the CDR3 is TGTGCCAGCAGCCCCCCCCGGGGACTAGCCACAGATACGCAGTATTTT. This codes for CASSPPRGLATDTQYF.

The sample holds a few counts of this clone. The chain carries TRBV6-4 and TRBJ1-1; TRBD1 matches at 8 bases. This CDR3 comprises 13 residues. Looked up from germline, CDR1 is MRHNA and CDR2 is SNTAGT. The V and J ends lost 5 bases and 3 bases, in that order; junction bases with no gene match: 2. For the CDR3, the DNA is TGTGCCAGCAGTCTGGACAGGGACACTGAAGCTTTCTTT. This translates into CASSLDRDTEAFF.

V gene TRBV7-9 combines with J gene TRBJ1-5, with D perhaps matching TRBD1 (5 bases). The CDR3 runs to 14 residues. CDR1 is SEHNR and CDR2 is FQNEAQ in the germline V gene (reference sequence). The ends were cut back, 3 bases at V and 4 bases at J, with 10 bases in the middle. The CDR3 nucleotides are TGTGCCAGCAGCTTTATGGGGGGGAATCAGCCCCAGCATTTT. This translates into CASSFMGGNQPQHF.